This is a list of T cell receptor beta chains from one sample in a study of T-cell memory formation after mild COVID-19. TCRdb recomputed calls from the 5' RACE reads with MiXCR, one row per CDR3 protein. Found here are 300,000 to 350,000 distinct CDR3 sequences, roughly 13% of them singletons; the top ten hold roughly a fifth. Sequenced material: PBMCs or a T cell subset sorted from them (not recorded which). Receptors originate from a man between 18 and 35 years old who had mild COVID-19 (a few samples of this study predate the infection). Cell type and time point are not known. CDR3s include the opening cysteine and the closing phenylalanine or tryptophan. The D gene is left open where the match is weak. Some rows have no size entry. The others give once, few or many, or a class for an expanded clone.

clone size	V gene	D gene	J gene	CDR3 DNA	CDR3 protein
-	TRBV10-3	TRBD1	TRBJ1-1	TGTGCCATCAGTGACCTGACAGGGGGCACCACTGAAGCTTTCTTT	CAISDLTGGTTEAFF
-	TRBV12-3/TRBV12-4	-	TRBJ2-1	TGTGCCAGCAGTTCGGCTATGTCAGCTCGAAGTGGCAATGAGCAGTTCTTC	CASSSAMSARSGNEQFF
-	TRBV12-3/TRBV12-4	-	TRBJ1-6	TGTGCCAGCAGTTTCAACCCGTTGCGGGGTAATTCACCCCTCCACTTT	CASSFNPLRGNSPLHF
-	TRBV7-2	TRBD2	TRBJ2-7	TGTGCCAGCAGCCCCGGGACTAGCGGGGGGGCCGCTGAGCAGTACTTC	CASSPGTSGGAAEQYF
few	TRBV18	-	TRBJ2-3	TGTGCCAGCTCACCTACACAGCCACTCAGGGATACGCAGTATTTT	CASSPTQPLRDTQYF
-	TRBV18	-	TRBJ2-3	TGTGCCAGCTCACTCGGGACAGCGGGAGATACGCAGTATTTT	CASSLGTAGDTQYF
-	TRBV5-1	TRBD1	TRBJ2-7	TGCGCCAGCAGCTTAGACAGGGTAGAATTAGGCTACGAGCAGTACTTC	CASSLDRVELGYEQYF
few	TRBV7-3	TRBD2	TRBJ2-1	TGTGCCAGCAGCTTAAGAGTAGCGGGGACCGACAATGAGCAGTTCTTC	CASSLRVAGTDNEQFF
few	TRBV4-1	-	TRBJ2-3	TGCGCCAGCAGCCACTTCACAGATACGCAGTATTTT	CASSHFTDTQYF
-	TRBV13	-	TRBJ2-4	TGTGCCAGCAGCTTAGGGGTCAGGGATGTGGACATTCAGTACTTC	CASSLGVRDVDIQYF
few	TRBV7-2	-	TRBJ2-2	TGTGCCAGCAGCTTAGAACGGGGCCGGACCGGGGAGCTGTTTTTT	CASSLERGRTGELFF
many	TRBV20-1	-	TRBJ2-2	TGCAGTGCCCTGATAGGACAGAACACCGGGGAGCTGTTTTTT	CSALIGQNTGELFF
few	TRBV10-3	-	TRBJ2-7	TGTGCCATCAGTGGTAGCTTCGCGACAGAATACGAGCAGTACTTC	CAISGSFATEYEQYF
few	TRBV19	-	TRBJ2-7	TGTGCCAGTACCCTTGTAAACGGTGTGGGCGAGCAGTACTTC	CASTLVNGVGEQYF